This TCR beta chain stems from a study of blood T cell repertoires in COVID-19. The protocol was immunoSEQ multiplex PCR, while the TCRdb copy is restricted to in-frame clones and leaves out a portion. Of some 170,000 clones in the sample, roughly nine tenths were seen once. This CDR3 contains 14 residues. Trimming removed 6 bases at V and 7 bases at J, with 13 bases between. Germline assignment: CDR1 SNHLY and CDR2 FYNNEI. The sequence derives from a human donor with acute COVID-19. The donor label of this sample is uncertain. J is TRBJ1-6 and V is TRBV2, with D possibly TRBD1 on 5 matching bases. Sequenced: PBMCs or T cells enriched from blood (not recorded which). The CDR3 sequence: CASRGGTENSPLHF. The CDR3 DNA reads as TGTGCCAGCAGGGGAGGGACGGAGAATTCACCCCTCCACTTT.